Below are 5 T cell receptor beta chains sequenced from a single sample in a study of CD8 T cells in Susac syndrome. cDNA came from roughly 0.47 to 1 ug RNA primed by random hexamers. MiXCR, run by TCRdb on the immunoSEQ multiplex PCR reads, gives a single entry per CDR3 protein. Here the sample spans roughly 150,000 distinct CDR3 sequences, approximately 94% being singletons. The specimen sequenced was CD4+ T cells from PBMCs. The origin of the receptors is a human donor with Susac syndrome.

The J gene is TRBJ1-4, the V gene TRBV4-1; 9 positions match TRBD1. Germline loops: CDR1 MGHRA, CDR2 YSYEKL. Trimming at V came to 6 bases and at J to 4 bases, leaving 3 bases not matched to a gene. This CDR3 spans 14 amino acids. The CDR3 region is CASRRTGDNEKLFF. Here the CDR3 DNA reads TGCGCCAGCAGACGGACAGGGGATAATGAAAAACTGTTTTTT.

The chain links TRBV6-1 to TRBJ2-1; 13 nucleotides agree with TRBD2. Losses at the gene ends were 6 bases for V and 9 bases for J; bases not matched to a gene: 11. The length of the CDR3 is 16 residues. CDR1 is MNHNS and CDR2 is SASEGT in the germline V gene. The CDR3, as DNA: TGTGCCAGCAGCCGACTAGCGGGGGGCCGCGGAGGTGAGCAGTTCTTC. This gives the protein CASSRLAGGRGGEQFF.

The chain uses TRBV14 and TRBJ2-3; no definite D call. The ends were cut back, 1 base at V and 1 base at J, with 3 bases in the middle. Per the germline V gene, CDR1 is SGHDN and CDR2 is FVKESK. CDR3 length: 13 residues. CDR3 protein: CASSQARTDTQYF. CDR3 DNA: TGTGCCAGCAGCCAAGCCCGCACAGATACGCAGTATTTT.

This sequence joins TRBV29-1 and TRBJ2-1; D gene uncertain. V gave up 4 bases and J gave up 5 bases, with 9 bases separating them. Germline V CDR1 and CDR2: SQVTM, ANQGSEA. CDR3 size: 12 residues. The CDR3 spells CSVGWGNNEQFF. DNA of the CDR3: TGCAGCGTTGGGTGGGGAAACAATGAGCAGTTCTTC.

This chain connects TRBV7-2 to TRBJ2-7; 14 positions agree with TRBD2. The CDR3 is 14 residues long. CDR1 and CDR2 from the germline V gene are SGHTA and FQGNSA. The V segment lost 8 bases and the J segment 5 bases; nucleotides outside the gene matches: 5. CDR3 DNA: TGTGCCAGCGTCCCGGGACTAGCGGGAGACGAGCAGTACTTC. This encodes CASVPGLAGDEQYF. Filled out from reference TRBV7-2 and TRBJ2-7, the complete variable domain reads GAGVSQSPSNKVTEKGKDVELRCDPISGHTALYWYRQSLGQGLEFLIYFQGNSAPDKSGLPSDRFSAERTGGSVSTLTIQRTQQEDSAVYLCASVPGLAGDEQYFGPGTRLTVT.